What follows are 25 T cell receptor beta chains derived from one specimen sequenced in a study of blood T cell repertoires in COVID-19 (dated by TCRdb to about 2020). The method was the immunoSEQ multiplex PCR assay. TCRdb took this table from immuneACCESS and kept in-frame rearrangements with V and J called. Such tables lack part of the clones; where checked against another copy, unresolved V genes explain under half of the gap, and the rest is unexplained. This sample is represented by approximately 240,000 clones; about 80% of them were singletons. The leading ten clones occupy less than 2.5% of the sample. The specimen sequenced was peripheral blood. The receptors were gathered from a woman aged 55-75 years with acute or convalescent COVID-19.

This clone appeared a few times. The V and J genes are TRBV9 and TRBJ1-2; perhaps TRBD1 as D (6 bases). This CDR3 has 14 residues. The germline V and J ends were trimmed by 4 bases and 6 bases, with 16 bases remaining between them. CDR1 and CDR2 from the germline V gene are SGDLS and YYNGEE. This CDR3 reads CASSPTQGQDGYTF. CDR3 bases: TGTGCCAGCAGCCCGACCCAGGGGCAGGATGGCTACACCTTC.

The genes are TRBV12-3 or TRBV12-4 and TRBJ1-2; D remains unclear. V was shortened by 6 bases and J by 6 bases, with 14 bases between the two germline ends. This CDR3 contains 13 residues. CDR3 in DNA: TGTGCCAGCAGAATTTCAGGCGGGGATGGCTACACCTTC. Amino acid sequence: CASRISGGDGYTF.

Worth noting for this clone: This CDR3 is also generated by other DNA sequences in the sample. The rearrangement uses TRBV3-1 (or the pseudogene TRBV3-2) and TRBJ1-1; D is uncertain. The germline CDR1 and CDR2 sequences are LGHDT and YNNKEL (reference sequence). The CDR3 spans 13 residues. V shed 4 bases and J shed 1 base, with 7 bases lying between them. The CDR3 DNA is TGTGCCAGCAGCCGAGGGCAGAACACTGAAGCTTTCTTT. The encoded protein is CASSRGQNTEAFF.

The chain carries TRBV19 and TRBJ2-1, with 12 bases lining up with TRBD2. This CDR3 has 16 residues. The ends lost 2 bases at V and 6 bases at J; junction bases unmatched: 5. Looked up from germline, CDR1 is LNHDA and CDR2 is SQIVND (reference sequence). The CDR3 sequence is CASSILAGGPRNEQFF. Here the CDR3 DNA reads TGTGCCAGTAGTATACTAGCGGGGGGGCCCCGCAATGAGCAGTTCTTC.

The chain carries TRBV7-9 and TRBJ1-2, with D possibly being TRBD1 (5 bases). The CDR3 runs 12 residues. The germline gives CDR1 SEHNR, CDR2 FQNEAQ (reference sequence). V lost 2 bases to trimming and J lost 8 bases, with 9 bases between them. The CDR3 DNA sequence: TGTGCCAGCAGCTTAACCCAGGGCGGCTACACCTTC. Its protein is CASSLTQGGYTF. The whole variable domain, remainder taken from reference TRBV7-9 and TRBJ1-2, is DTGVSQNPRHKITKRGQNVTFRCDPISEHNRLYWYRQTLGQGPEFLTYFQNEAQLEKSRLLSDRFSAERPKGSFSTLEIQRTEQGDSAMYLCASSLTQGGYTFGSGTRLTVV.

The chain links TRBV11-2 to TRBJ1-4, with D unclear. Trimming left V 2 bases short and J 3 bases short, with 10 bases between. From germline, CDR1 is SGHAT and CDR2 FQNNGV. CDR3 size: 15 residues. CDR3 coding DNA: TGTGCCAGCAGCTTAAGAGGGCAGTCTAATGAAAAACTGTTTTTT. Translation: CASSLRGQSNEKLFF.

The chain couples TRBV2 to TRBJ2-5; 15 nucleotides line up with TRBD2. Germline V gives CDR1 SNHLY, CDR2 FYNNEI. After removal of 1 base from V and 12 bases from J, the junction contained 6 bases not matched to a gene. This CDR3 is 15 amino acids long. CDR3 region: CASSEGGLAGGPKYF. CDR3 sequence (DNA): TGTGCCAGCAGTGAAGGGGGACTAGCGGGGGGCCCTAAGTACTTC.

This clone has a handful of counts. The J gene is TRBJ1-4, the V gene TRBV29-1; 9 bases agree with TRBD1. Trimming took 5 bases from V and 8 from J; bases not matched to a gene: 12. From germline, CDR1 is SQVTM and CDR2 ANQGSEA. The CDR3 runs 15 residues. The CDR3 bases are TGCAGCGTTCCCGGGACAGGGACGTTCGGGGAAAAACTGTTTTTT. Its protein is CSVPGTGTFGEKLFF.

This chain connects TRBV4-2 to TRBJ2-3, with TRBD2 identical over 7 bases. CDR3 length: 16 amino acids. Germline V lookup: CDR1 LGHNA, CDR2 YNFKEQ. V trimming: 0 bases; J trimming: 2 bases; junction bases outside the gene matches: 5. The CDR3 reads CASSQEGGGFTDTQYF. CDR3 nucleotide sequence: TGTGCCAGCAGCCAAGAAGGCGGGGGTTTCACAGATACGCAGTATTTT.

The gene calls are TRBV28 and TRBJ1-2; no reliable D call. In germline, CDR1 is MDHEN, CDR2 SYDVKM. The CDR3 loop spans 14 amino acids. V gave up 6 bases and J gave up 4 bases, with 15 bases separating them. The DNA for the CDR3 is TGTGCCAGCAGGAATACTCCCTCGTCCTATGGCTACACCTTC. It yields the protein CASRNTPSSYGYTF.

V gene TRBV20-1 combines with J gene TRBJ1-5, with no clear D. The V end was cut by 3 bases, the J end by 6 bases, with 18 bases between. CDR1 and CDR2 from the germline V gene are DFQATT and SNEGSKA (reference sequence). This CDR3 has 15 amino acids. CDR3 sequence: CSASFSQDQSQPQHF. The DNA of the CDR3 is TGCAGTGCTAGTTTTTCCCAGGATCAGAGTCAGCCCCAGCATTTT.

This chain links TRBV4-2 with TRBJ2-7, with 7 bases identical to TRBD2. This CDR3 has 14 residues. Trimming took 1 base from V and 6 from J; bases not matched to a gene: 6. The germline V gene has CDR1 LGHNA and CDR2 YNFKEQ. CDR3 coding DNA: TGTGCCAGCAGCCAAGGGGGGGAGGGTAGCGAGCAGTACTTC. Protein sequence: CASSQGGEGSEQYF.

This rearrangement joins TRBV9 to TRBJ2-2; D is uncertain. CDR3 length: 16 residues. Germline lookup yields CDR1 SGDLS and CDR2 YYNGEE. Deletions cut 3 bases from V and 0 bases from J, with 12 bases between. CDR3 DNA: TGTGCCAGCAGCGGTCAGGCAGGCGCGAACACCGGGGAGCTGTTTTTT. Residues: CASSGQAGANTGELFF.

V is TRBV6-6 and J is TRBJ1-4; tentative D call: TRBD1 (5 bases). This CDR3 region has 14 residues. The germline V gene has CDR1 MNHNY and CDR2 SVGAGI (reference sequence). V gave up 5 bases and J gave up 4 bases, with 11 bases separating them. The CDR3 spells CASSKTEYNEKLFF. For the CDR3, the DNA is TGTGCCAGCAGTAAGACAGAGTATAATGAAAAACTGTTTTTT.

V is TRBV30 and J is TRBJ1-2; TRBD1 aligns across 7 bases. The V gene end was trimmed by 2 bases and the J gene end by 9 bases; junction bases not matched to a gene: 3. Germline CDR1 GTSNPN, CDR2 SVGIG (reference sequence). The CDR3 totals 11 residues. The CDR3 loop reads CAWSPGGSYTF. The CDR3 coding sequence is TGTGCCTGGAGTCCAGGGGGAAGCTACACCTTC.

CDR3 DNA: TGTGCCAGCAGCCAGACAGGGCAGGATCAGCCCCAGCATTTT. Amino acids: CASSQTGQDQPQHF. V gene TRBV7-8 combines with J gene TRBJ1-5; 7 bases line up with TRBD1. The CDR3 sequence is 14 residues long. V was pared by 5 bases and J by 5 bases, with 6 bases of the junction left unmatched. Germline values: CDR1 SGHVS, CDR2 FQNEAQ. The variable domain in full, with the rest retrieved from reference TRBV7-8 and TRBJ1-5, is GAGVSQSPRYKVAKRGQDVALRCDPISGHVSLFWYQQALGQGPEFLTYFQNEAQLDKSGLPSDRFFAERPEGSVSTLKIQRTQQEDSAVYLCASSQTGQDQPQHFGDGTRLSIL.

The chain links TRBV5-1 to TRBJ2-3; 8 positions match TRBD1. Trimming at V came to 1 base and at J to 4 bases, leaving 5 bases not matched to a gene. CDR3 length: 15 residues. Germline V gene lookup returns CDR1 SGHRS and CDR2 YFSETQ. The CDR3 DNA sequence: TGCGCCAGCAGCTTGCGCAGGGGGCGCGCAGATACGCAGTATTTT. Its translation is CASSLRRGRADTQYF. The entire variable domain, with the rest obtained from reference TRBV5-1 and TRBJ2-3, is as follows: KAGVTQTPRYLIKTRGQQVTLSCSPISGHRSVSWYQQTPGQGLQFLFEYFSETQRNKGNFPGRFSGRQFSNSRSEMNVSTLELGDSALYLCASSLRRGRADTQYFGPGTRLTVL.

The CDR3 DNA reads as TGTGCCTGGAATGGGGGACACGGGGACTACGAGCAGTACTTC. It codes for CAWNGGHGDYEQYF. The chain uses TRBV30 and TRBJ2-7; D might be TRBD1 (6 bases). V lost 4 bases and J lost 3, with 16 bases in between. Germline lookup yields CDR1 GTSNPN and CDR2 SVGIG (reference sequence). CDR3 length: 14 amino acids. Full variable domain (missing parts from reference TRBV30 and TRBJ2-7): SQTIHQWPATLVQPVGSPLSLECTVEGTSNPNLYWYRQAAGRGLQLLFYSVGIGQISSEVPQNLSASRPQDRQFILSSKKLLLSDSGFYLCAWNGGHGDYEQYFGPGTRLTVT.

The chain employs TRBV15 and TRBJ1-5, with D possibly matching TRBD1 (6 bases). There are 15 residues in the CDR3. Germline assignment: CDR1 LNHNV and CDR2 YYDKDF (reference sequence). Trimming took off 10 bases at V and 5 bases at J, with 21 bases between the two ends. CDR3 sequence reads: CAIAKGVTVDQPQHF. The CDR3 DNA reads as TGTGCCATAGCGAAGGGGGTCACAGTGGATCAGCCCCAGCATTTT.

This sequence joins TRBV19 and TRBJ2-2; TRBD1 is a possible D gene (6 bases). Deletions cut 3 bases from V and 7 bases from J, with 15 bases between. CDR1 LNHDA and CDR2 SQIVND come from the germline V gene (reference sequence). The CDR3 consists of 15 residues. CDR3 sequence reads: CASSITRDIGGELFF. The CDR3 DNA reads TGTGCCAGTAGTATTACTAGGGACATTGGCGGGGAGCTGTTTTTT.

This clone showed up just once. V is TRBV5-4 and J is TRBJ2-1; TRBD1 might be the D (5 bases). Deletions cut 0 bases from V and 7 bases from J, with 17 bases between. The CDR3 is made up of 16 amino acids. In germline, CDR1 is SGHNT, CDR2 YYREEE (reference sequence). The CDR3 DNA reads TGTGCCAGCAGCTTGGCCATCCACCGGACAAAGAATGAGCAGTTCTTC. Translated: CASSLAIHRTKNEQFF.

The CDR3 coding sequence is TGTGCCAGCAGCTTAGTTTTCTTAGCGGGGAACTCCTACGAGCAGTACTTC. This gives the protein CASSLVFLAGNSYEQYF. This chain uses TRBV7-2 with TRBJ2-7, with 8 bases that match TRBD2. With V trimmed by 1 base and J by 0 bases, 8 bases remained unmatched. The CDR3 contains 17 residues. Germline CDR1 reads SGHTA; CDR2 reads FQGNSA.

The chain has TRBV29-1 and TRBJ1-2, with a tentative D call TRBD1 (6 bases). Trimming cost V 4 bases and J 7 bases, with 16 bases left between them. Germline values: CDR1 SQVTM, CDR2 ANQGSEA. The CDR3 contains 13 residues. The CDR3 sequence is CSVVGTNSGGYTF. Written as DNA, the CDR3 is TGCAGCGTTGTCGGGACAAATTCAGGTGGCTACACCTTC. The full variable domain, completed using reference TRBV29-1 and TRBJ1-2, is SAVISQKPSRDICQRGTSLTIQCQVDSQVTMMFWYRQQPGQSLTLIATANQGSEATYESGFVIDKFPISRPNLTFSTLTVSNMSPEDSSIYLCSVVGTNSGGYTFGSGTRLTVV.

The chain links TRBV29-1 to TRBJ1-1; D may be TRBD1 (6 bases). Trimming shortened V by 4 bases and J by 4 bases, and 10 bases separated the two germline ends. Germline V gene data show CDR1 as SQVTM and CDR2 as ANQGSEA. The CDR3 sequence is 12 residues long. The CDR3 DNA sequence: TGCAGCGTTGTGCCAGGGGCCACTGAAGCTTTCTTT. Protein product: CSVVPGATEAFF. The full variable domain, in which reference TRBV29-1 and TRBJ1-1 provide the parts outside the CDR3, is SAVISQKPSRDICQRGTSLTIQCQVDSQVTMMFWYRQQPGQSLTLIATANQGSEATYESGFVIDKFPISRPNLTFSTLTVSNMSPEDSSIYLCSVVPGATEAFFGQGTRLTVV.

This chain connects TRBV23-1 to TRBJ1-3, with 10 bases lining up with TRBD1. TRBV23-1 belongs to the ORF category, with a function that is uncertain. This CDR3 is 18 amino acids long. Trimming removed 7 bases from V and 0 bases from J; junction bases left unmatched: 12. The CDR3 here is CASIGSGQGLNSGNTIYF. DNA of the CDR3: TGCGCCAGCATCGGGTCGGGACAGGGGCTAAACTCTGGAAACACCATATATTTT.